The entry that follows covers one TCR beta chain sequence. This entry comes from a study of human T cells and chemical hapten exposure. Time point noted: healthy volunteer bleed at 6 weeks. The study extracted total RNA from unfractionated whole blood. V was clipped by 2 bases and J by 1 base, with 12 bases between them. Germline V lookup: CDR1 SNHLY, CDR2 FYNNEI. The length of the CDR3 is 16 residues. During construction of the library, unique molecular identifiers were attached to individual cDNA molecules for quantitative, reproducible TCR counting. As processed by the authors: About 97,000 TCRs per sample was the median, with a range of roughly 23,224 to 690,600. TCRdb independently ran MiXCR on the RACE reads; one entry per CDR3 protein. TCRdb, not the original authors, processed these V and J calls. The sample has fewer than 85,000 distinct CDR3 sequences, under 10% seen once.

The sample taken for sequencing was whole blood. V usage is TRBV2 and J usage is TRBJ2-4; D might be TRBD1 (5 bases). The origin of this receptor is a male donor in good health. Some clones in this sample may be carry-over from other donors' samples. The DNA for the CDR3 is TGTGCCAGCAGTGAAAGTGGGGCCCTGGCCAAAAACATTCAGTACTTC. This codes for CASSESGALAKNIQYF.